Below are 12 T cell receptor beta chains sequenced from a single sample in a study of blood T cell repertoires in COVID-19. Some clones are missing from TCRdb's copy, which holds only in-frame ones; the method was immunoSEQ multiplex PCR. The sample yields 200,000 to 250,000 clones, roughly 87% seen once. The sample consisted of PBMCs or T cells enriched from blood (not recorded which). Receptors were obtained from a man aged 25-45 years who had recovered from COVID-19.

V usage is TRBV6-1 and J usage is TRBJ2-2; TRBD1 agrees at 7 bases. From germline, CDR1 is MNHNS and CDR2 SASEGT. Trimming took 0 bases from V and 6 from J; bases not matched to a gene: 4. The CDR3 length is 15 residues. In DNA form, the CDR3 reads TGTGCCAGCAGTGAAGCGCGTCAGGGGGCCGGGGAGCTGTTTTTT. It specifies CASSEARQGAGELFF.

The chain uses TRBV2 and TRBJ2-2; D uncertain. The CDR3 sequence is 13 residues long. CDR1 is SNHLY and CDR2 is FYNNEI in the germline V gene. The ends were cut back, 4 bases at V and 6 bases at J, with 9 bases in the middle. CDR3 in DNA: TGTGCCAGCAGTGTCATCGAGGCCGGGGAGCTGTTTTTT. Translating it yields CASSVIEAGELFF.

This chain uses TRBV18 with TRBJ2-7, with 8 bases identical to TRBD2. CDR1 and CDR2 from the germline V gene are KGHSH and LQKENI. Trimming removed 3 bases from V and 6 bases from J; junction bases left unmatched: 13. The CDR3 has 16 amino acids. CDR3 in DNA: TGTGCCAGCTCACCTTTTGATCGGGAGGGTATGGGCGAGCAGTACTTC. This sequence encodes CASSPFDREGMGEQYF. The variable domain in full, with the rest retrieved from reference TRBV18 and TRBJ2-7, is NAGVMQNPRHLVRRRGQEARLRCSPMKGHSHVYWYRQLPEEGLKFMVYLQKENIIDESGMPKERFSAEFPKEGPSILRIQQVVRGDSAAYFCASSPFDREGMGEQYFGPGTRLTVT.

V and J are TRBV10-1 and TRBJ1-5; TRBD1 agrees at 7 bases. The CDR3 extends over 16 amino acids. CDR1 is WNHNN, CDR2 SYGVQD, per germline (reference sequence). V lost 7 bases, J lost 0 bases, and 9 bases stayed unmatched. CDR3 coding DNA: TGCGCCAGCACCACCCGACAGGGAAATAGCAATCAGCCCCAGCATTTT. It yields the protein CASTTRQGNSNQPQHF.

The rearrangement uses TRBV6-2 or TRBV6-3 and TRBJ2-7; 10 bases are shared with TRBD2. V lost 2 bases to trimming and J lost 3 bases; unmatched junction nucleotides: 13. CDR1 and CDR2 from the germline V gene are MNHEY and SVGEGT. CDR3 size: 18 residues. The CDR3 bases are TGTGCCAGCAGTTACCGTATACTAGCGGGATCCGAGAACTACGAGCAGTACTTC. The encoded protein is CASSYRILAGSENYEQYF.

This chain uses TRBV7-9 with TRBJ1-1; D gene uncertain. From germline, CDR1 is SEHNR and CDR2 FQNEAQ (reference sequence). Trimming stripped 1 base from V and 1 base from J, with 13 bases between. This CDR3 spans 16 amino acids. The CDR3 sequence is CASSLVRGQPNTEAFF. CDR3 nucleotide sequence: TGTGCCAGCAGCTTAGTAAGAGGGCAGCCGAACACTGAAGCTTTCTTT.

The chain has TRBV27 and TRBJ1-5, with D hard to call. The CDR3 has 14 residues. Trimming pared 2 bases from V and 6 bases from J, leaving 11 bases between. From germline, CDR1 is MNHEY and CDR2 SMNVEV (reference sequence). This chain's CDR3 is CASSLQDASQPQHF. CDR3 nucleotides: TGTGCCAGCAGTTTACAGGATGCGAGTCAGCCCCAGCATTTT.

The chain carries TRBV5-5 and TRBJ1-2; unclear D gene. CDR1 and CDR2 (germline): SGHKS, YYEKEE (reference sequence). CDR3 length: 16 amino acids. The V gene lost 2 bases and the J gene lost 3 bases, with 17 bases spanning the gap. In DNA form, the CDR3 reads TGTGCCAGCAGCTTCCAGACCCGGGGAACCTACTATGGCTACACCTTC. Its translation: CASSFQTRGTYYGYTF.

This sequence joins TRBV18 and TRBJ1-4; possible D gene TRBD1, 6 bases. Deletions cut 6 bases from V and 8 bases from J, with 13 bases between. The V gene's germline CDR1 is KGHSH and CDR2 LQKENI. The CDR3 consists of 13 residues. The CDR3 is CASSSGTREKLFF. The CDR3 bases are TGTGCCAGCTCCTCTGGGACACGCGAAAAACTGTTTTTT.

The V and J genes are TRBV30 and TRBJ2-3, with no clear D. The CDR3 has 12 amino acids. Germline V gives CDR1 GTSNPN, CDR2 SVGIG (reference sequence). V lost 2 bases and J lost 6, with 9 bases in between. The CDR3 nucleotides are TGTGCCTGGAGTACCACTTCCGATACGCAGTATTTT. This codes for CAWSTTSDTQYF.

This clone was found once. J is TRBJ2-7 and V is TRBV24-1; 8 bases match TRBD1. From germline, CDR1 is KGHDR and CDR2 SFDVKD. V lost 0 bases to trimming and J lost 2 bases; unmatched junction nucleotides: 2. This CDR3 is 15 amino acids long. CDR3 protein: CATSDLQGAPYEQYF. The CDR3, as DNA: TGTGCCACCAGTGATTTGCAGGGGGCTCCCTACGAGCAGTACTTC.

The chain couples TRBV6-5 to TRBJ1-2, with a weak D call TRBD1 (6 bases). Trimming cost V 6 bases and J 7 bases, with 12 bases left between them. Germline assignment: CDR1 MNHEY and CDR2 SVGAGI. The CDR3 totals 12 residues. The CDR3 region has the DNA TGTGCCAGCAGGTCAGGGGAGGGTGGCTACACCTTC. Amino acid sequence: CASRSGEGGYTF.